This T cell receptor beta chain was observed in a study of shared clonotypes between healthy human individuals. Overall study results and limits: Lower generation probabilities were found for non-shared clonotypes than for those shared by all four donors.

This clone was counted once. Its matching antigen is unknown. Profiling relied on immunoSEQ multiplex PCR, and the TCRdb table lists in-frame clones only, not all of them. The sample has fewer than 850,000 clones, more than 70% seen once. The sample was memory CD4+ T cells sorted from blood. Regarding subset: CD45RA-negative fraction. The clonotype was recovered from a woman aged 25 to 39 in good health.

The CDR3 sequence: CASSLRQSYGYTF. In DNA, the CDR3 is TGTGCCAGCAGCTTACGACAGTCCTATGGCTACACCTTC. The chain combines TRBV11-2 with TRBJ1-2, with D tentatively TRBD1 (5 bases). The germline V gene encodes CDR1 SGHAT and CDR2 FQNNGV. V was clipped by 2 bases and J by 4 bases, with 8 bases between them. The CDR3 consists of 13 residues.